This TCR beta chain was recovered during a study of cytomegalovirus exposure and HLA in healthy donors. The sample holds one count of this clone. The CDR3 spans 14 residues. From germline, CDR1 is SGDLS and CDR2 YYNGEE. V lost 0 bases and J lost 8, with 9 bases in between. Primers: 60 Vbeta forward and 13 Jbeta reverse. Measured with immunoSEQ multiplex PCR; TCRdb has only the in-frame clones, and not every one. The sample has tens of thousands of clones, more than 65% seen once; the top ten hold approximately 3%. Source material: PBMCs. The chain links TRBV9 to TRBJ1-6; D not resolved. This TCR came from a man aged 25-45 years in good health and CMV-seronegative. The CDR3 DNA reads as TGTGCCAGCAGCGTAGGAGGCTTGGATTCACCCCTCCACTTT. Protein product: CASSVGGLDSPLHF.